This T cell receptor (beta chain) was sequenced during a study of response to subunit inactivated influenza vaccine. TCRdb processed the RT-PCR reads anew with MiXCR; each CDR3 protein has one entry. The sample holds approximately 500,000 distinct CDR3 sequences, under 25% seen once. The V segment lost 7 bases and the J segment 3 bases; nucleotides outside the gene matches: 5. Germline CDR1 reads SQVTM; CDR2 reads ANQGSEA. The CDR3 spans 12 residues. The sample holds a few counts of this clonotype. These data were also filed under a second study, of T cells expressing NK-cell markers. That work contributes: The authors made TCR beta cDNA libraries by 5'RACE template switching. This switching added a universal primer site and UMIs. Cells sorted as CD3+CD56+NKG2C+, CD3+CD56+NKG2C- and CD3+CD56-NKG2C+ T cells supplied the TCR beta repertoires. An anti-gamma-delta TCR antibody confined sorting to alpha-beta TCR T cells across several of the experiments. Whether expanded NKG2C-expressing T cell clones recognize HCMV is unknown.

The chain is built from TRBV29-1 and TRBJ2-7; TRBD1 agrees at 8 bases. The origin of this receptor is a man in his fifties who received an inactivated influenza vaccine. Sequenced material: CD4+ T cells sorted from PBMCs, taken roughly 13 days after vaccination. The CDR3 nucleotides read TGCAGCGCTGGAGGACAGGGCTACGAGCAGTACTTC. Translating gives CSAGGQGYEQYF.